The rows below give T cell receptor beta chains drawn from one sample of a study of a mutant IDH1 vaccine in newly diagnosed glioma. Measured with immunoSEQ multiplex PCR; TCRdb has only the in-frame clones, and not every one. The data contain tens of thousands of clones, 65% to 80% of them singletons. These receptors are not linked to any known antigen. This material consisted of PBMCs, taken from a glioma patient whose treatment included an IDH1 peptide vaccine. These receptors were obtained from a man in his forties or fifties with glioma. CDR3s include the opening cysteine and the closing phenylalanine or tryptophan. Each record gives: J gene, V gene, D gene, clone size, CDR3 DNA, CDR3 protein. A D gene is named only where the DNA matches it firmly. A row's size may be missing; if present it is once, few, many or a size class.

TRBJ2-7 | TRBV4-3 | NA | NA | TGCGCCAGCAGCCAAGATGGGGGAGGAGTCTACGAGCAGTACTTC | CASSQDGGGVYEQYF
TRBJ2-1 | TRBV29-1 | NA | NA | TGCAGCGTTGAAGCGTTCTCCGTGGAACAGGGCGAGATAGATGAGCAGTTCTTC | CSVEAFSVEQGEIDEQFF
TRBJ1-5 | TRBV4-2 | NA | few | TGTGCCAGCAGCCAAGGTGATCAGCCCCAGCATTTT | CASSQGDQPQHF
TRBJ1-1 | TRBV15 | TRBD1 | NA | TGTGCCACCAGCAGGATGCAGGGGGCTAGGGTTGAAGCTTTCTTT | CATSRMQGARVEAFF
TRBJ1-2 | TRBV6-5 | NA | NA | TGTGCCAGCAGTTCACAGGGAATTGAGGGCTACACCTTC | CASSSQGIEGYTF
TRBJ2-2 | TRBV6-6 | NA | NA | TGTGCCAGCAGTTATTCGAGTGGGGTGGGCACCGGGGAGCTGTTTTTT | CASSYSSGVGTGELFF
TRBJ2-7 | TRBV7-9 | NA | NA | TGTGCCAGCGAGGACGGGGGATACGAGCAGTACTTC | CASEDGGYEQYF
TRBJ2-1 | TRBV19 | NA | NA | TGTGCCAGTAGTATTCGGGGGAACAATGAGCAGTTCTTC | CASSIRGNNEQFF
TRBJ1-2 | TRBV20-1 | NA | NA | TGCAGTGCTAGAACGTATGGCTACACCTTC | CSARTYGYTF
TRBJ1-2 | TRBV4-3 | NA | NA | TGCGCCAGCAGCCAAGATCGGGGGGCCCCTCGGTATGGCTACACCTTC | CASSQDRGAPRYGYTF
TRBJ2-7 | TRBV5-1 | TRBD2 | NA | TGCGCCAGCAGCGGGACTAGCGGGCCCTACGAGCAGTACTTC | CASSGTSGPYEQYF
TRBJ2-2 | TRBV14 | NA | NA | TGTGCCAGCAGCCTACAGGGCCCCGGGGAGCTGTTTTTT | CASSLQGPGELFF
TRBJ1-6 | TRBV30 | NA | NA | TGTGCCTGGAGTGTAAGCCCTTATAATTCACCCCTCCACTTT | CAWSVSPYNSPLHF
TRBJ2-7 | TRBV30 | TRBD2 | once | TGTGCCTGGAGCGGTCCTAGCGGGCTATCCTACGAGCAGTACTTC | CAWSGPSGLSYEQYF
TRBJ2-1 | TRBV5-1 | TRBD1 | once | TGCGCCAGCAGCTTGAGGGGGCCAAATGAGCAGTTCTTC | CASSLRGPNEQFF
TRBJ2-7 | TRBV13 | NA | few | TGTGCCAGCAGCTTACAGGGTCTCAGGGGCGAGCAGTACTTC | CASSLQGLRGEQYF
TRBJ2-1 | TRBV2 | NA | NA | TGTGCCAGCAGTGAACTAGGAGATACCTTCTACAATGAGCAGTTCTTC | CASSELGDTFYNEQFF
TRBJ1-2 | TRBV9 | NA | NA | TGTGCCAGCAGCCCCGGGACGGACTATGGCTACACCTTC | CASSPGTDYGYTF
TRBJ1-1 | TRBV30 | NA | NA | TGTGCCTGGAGAAGGACCCAAAACACTGAAGCTTTCTTT | CAWRRTQNTEAFF
TRBJ2-5 | TRBV19 | NA | NA | TGTGCCAGTAGTTCAACGATCCACCCACCCCAAGAGACCCAGTACTTC | CASSSTIHPPQETQYF
TRBJ2-1 | TRBV29-1 | TRBD1 | NA | TGCAGCGTCGATACAGGGGGCGCGACCTACAATGAGCAGTTCTTC | CSVDTGGATYNEQFF
TRBJ1-2 | TRBV4-1 | NA | NA | TGCGCCAGCAGCCTCCTAGGGGCGGAGTATGGCTACACCTTC | CASSLLGAEYGYTF
TRBJ2-7 | TRBV20-1 | NA | NA | TGCAGTGCTAGCCCCAGTGAGCAGTACTTC | CSASPSEQYF
TRBJ2-7 | TRBV7-9 | TRBD2 | NA | TGTGCCAGCAGCTCCGAGACTAGCGGGTTCTCCTACGAGCAGTACTTC | CASSSETSGFSYEQYF
TRBJ1-1 | TRBV5-5 | TRBD1 | NA | TGTGCCAGCAGCTTAAGACAGGGAACTGGAACTGAAGCTTTCTTT | CASSLRQGTGTEAFF
TRBJ1-2 | TRBV15 | TRBD1 | NA | TGTGCCACCAGCACCGCCAGGGGGCCTAACTATGGCTACACCTTC | CATSTARGPNYGYTF
TRBJ2-2 | TRBV5-6 | NA | NA | TGTGCCAGCAGCCTTGGGGACACCCGCACCGGGGAGCTGTTTTTT | CASSLGDTRTGELFF
TRBJ2-7 | TRBV9 | NA | few | TGTGCCAGCAGCCCTGGCGCAGTAACCTACGAGCAGTACTTC | CASSPGAVTYEQYF
TRBJ1-3 | TRBV30 | NA | NA | TGTGCCTGTAGACTCTCTGGAAACACCATATATTTT | CACRLSGNTIYF
TRBJ1-1 | TRBV10-2 | NA | few | TGCGCCAGCAGTGAAGCGGACAAAGCTTTCTTT | CASSEADKAFF
TRBJ1-3 | TRBV5-4 | TRBD1 | NA | TGTGCCAGCAGCTTGGGGGACAGGGCCTCTGGAAACACCATATATTTT | CASSLGDRASGNTIYF
TRBJ2-3 | TRBV2 | TRBD2 | few | TGTGCCAGCAGAGGTAGCGGGGGGGCCGCAGATACGCAGTATTTT | CASRGSGGAADTQYF
TRBJ2-2 | TRBV10-3 | NA | once | TGTGCCACCGCTCGGGCGAAAAACACCGGGGAGCTGTTTTTT | CATARAKNTGELFF
TRBJ2-7 | TRBV7-2 | TRBD1 | few | TGTGCCAGCAGCCCCTACAGGGGGCACTACGAGCAGTACTTC | CASSPYRGHYEQYF
TRBJ2-1 | TRBV29-1 | TRBD1 | NA | TGCAGCGTTGAAGTGACCGGGACAGGGGTAAGGAATGAGCAGTTCTTC | CSVEVTGTGVRNEQFF
TRBJ2-5 | TRBV4-2 | NA | once | TGTGCCAGCAGCCAAGATGGGAACTTCCAAGAGACCCAGTACTTC | CASSQDGNFQETQYF
TRBJ1-1 | TRBV7-2 | TRBD1 | NA | TGTGCCAGCAGCCCTCTTCCGACAGGGGGCATTTGGGAAGCTTTCTTT | CASSPLPTGGIWEAFF
TRBJ2-7 | TRBV14 | TRBD1 | NA | TGTGCCAGCAGCCAAACGAAAATAACGAACCGGGACAGGGTTATCAGCGAGCAGTACTTC | CASSQTKITNRDRVISEQYF
TRBJ2-5 | TRBV5-1 | TRBD2 | NA | TGCGCCAGCAGCTCGCTCGGACTAGCGGACCAAGAGACCCAGTACTTC | CASSSLGLADQETQYF
TRBJ2-5 | TRBV6-6 | TRBD1 | NA | TGTGCCAGCAGTTACAACAGGGGTCGGGAGACCCAGTACTTC | CASSYNRGRETQYF
TRBJ1-5 | TRBV15 | NA | NA | TGTGCCACCAGCAGTGATCCAGGTGCCCATCAGCCCCAGCATTTT | CATSSDPGAHQPQHF
TRBJ2-5 | TRBV14 | NA | NA | TGTGCCAGCAGCCAGCCCCTTGGGGAGACCCAGTACTTC | CASSQPLGETQYF
TRBJ2-7 | TRBV19 | NA | NA | TGTGCCAGTAGTATCAGGACTTACTACGAGCAGTACTTC | CASSIRTYYEQYF
TRBJ1-1 | TRBV2 | NA | NA | TGTGCCAGCACGTCAGGGGACACTGAAGCTTTCTTT | CASTSGDTEAFF
TRBJ1-5 | TRBV5-6 | NA | NA | TGTGCCAGCAGCGATACAGGGAGACCCAATCAGCCCCAGCATTTT | CASSDTGRPNQPQHF
TRBJ1-1 | TRBV2 | TRBD1 | NA | TGTGCCAGCAGTCAGGGGGAAGGGACTGAAGCTTTCTTT | CASSQGEGTEAFF
TRBJ2-1 | TRBV7-8 | NA | once | TGTGCCAGCAGCTTAGGCTCCTACAATGAGCAGTTCTTC | CASSLGSYNEQFF
TRBJ2-5 | TRBV7-9 | TRBD2 | NA | TGTGCCAGCAGTCCAGCCAGCGGGGGGAGAGAGACCCAGTACTTC | CASSPASGGRETQYF
TRBJ1-5 | TRBV10-3 | TRBD1 | NA | TGTGCCATCAGTACCGGGACAGAAAATCAGCCCCAGCATTTT | CAISTGTENQPQHF
TRBJ1-1 | TRBV27 | NA | NA | TGTGCCAGCAGCCCCGGGGGGCCGTGGGCCACTGAAGCTTTCTTT | CASSPGGPWATEAFF